A selection of T cell receptor beta chains follows, all from one sample in a study of regulatory T cells in long-lasting Graves disease. MiXCR, applied by TCRdb to the multiplex PCR reads, yields one record per CDR3 protein. Here the sample spans some 440,000 distinct CDR3 sequences, around 21% being singletons. Sequenced material: peripheral blood mononuclear cells (PBMCs), taken when the disease was refractory, from a patient treated with antithyroid drugs. These receptors were collected from a female donor with Graves disease. CDR3s include the opening cysteine and the closing phenylalanine or tryptophan. A D gene is named only where the DNA matches it firmly. Size tells how often a clone was seen (once, few, many) or the class of an expanded clone, and some rows leave it out.

d_gene	v_gene	j_gene	abundance	CDR3aa	CDR3nt
.	TRBV11-2	TRBJ2-4	.	CASSPRLLAKNIQYF	TGTGCCAGCAGCCCAAGATTGTTGGCCAAAAACATTCAGTACTTC
.	TRBV25-1	TRBJ1-1	.	CASSATPGFRSTEAFF	TGTGCCAGCAGTGCTACTCCGGGATTCCGAAGCACTGAAGCTTTCTTT
TRBD1	TRBV9	TRBJ2-7	.	CASSEGAASLYEQYF	TGTGCCAGCAGCGAGGGGGCGGCATCCCTCTACGAGCAGTACTTC
TRBD2	TRBV11-2	TRBJ2-1	.	CASSLVAGGPYNEQFF	TGTGCCAGCAGCTTAGTAGCGGGAGGGCCCTACAATGAGCAGTTCTTC
TRBD1	TRBV7-2	TRBJ2-5	many	CASSGRTGGAGKTQYF	TGTGCCAGCAGCGGGCGGACAGGGGGCGCAGGAAAGACCCAGTACTTC
TRBD1	TRBV6-1	TRBJ1-4	many	CASSEIGQGLFNEKLFF	TGTGCCAGCAGTGAAATCGGACAGGGGCTGTTTAATGAAAAACTGTTTTTT
.	TRBV27	TRBJ2-7	few	CASSLLYGQYEQYF	TGTGCCAGCAGTTTATTATACGGACAGTACGAGCAGTACTTC
TRBD2	TRBV29-1	TRBJ2-7	many	CSVGLAVDYEQYF	TGCAGCGTCGGACTAGCGGTGGACTACGAGCAGTACTTC
TRBD2	TRBV13	TRBJ2-7	.	CASSPGLAGESYEQYF	TGTGCCAGCAGCCCGGGACTAGCGGGAGAGTCTTACGAGCAGTACTTC
TRBD1	TRBV5-1	TRBJ2-7	many	CASSLEVTGTYEQYF	TGCGCCAGCAGCTTGGAGGTGACAGGGACCTACGAGCAGTACTTC
TRBD1	TRBV24-1	TRBJ2-1	.	CATSDRDRGEFF	TGTGCCACCAGTGATCGGGACAGGGGGGAGTTCTTC
.	TRBV15	TRBJ2-7	few	CATSRDREQYF	TGTGCCACCAGCAGAGACAGGGAGCAGTACTTC
.	TRBV2	TRBJ1-1	many	CALRGTPEAFF	TGTGCCCTGCGGGGTACCCCTGAAGCTTTCTTT
.	TRBV6-1	TRBJ2-2	few	CAARSGELFF	TGTGCCGCCCGGAGCGGGGAGCTGTTTTTT
.	TRBV12-3/TRBV12-4	TRBJ1-2	many	CATGGGFGYGYTF	TGTGCCACTGGGGGAGGGTTTGGCTATGGCTACACCTTC
.	TRBV27	TRBJ1-1	.	CASSLKFGGTEAFF	TGTGCCAGCAGTTTGAAGTTTGGGGGAACTGAAGCTTTCTTT
.	TRBV10-3	TRBJ2-7	few	CAISGVVSAYEQYF	TGTGCCATCAGCGGAGTTGTGTCCGCCTACGAGCAGTACTTC
TRBD1	TRBV7-6	TRBJ1-3	.	CASSPNRGPGNTIYF	TGTGCCAGCAGTCCAAACAGGGGGCCTGGAAACACCATATATTTT
.	TRBV28	TRBJ1-5	many	CASHEPQHF	TGTGCCAGCCATGAGCCCCAGCATTTT
.	TRBV28	TRBJ2-2	many	CASRHRVPIGELFF	TGTGCCAGCAGACACAGGGTTCCCATTGGGGAGCTGTTTTTT
.	TRBV20-1	TRBJ2-2	.	CSASRRDKGPGELFF	TGCAGTGCTAGTAGGCGGGACAAGGGACCCGGGGAGCTGTTTTTT
TRBD1	TRBV19	TRBJ1-2	.	CASSIGTGVNYGYTF	TGTGCCAGTAGTATCGGGACAGGGGTCAACTATGGCTACACCTTC
.	TRBV29-1	TRBJ2-7	many	CSVEGTGTRPYEQYF	TGCAGCGTTGAAGGGACGGGAACTCGCCCCTACGAGCAGTACTTC
.	TRBV7-9	TRBJ2-5	few	CASSLGPLSAQYF	TGTGCCAGCAGCTTAGGCCCTCTTTCGGCCCAGTACTTC
.	TRBV7-9	TRBJ1-1	many	CASSFQLSNTEAFF	TGTGCCAGCAGCTTTCAGTTGTCGAACACTGAAGCTTTCTTT
.	TRBV30	TRBJ2-6	many	CAWSGARTNSGANVLTF	TGTGCCTGGAGTGGGGCCAGGACCAACTCTGGGGCCAACGTCCTGACTTTC
TRBD1	TRBV18	TRBJ2-6	few	CASSPNTGAGANVLTF	TGTGCCAGCTCACCAAATACAGGGGCTGGGGCCAACGTCCTGACTTTC
TRBD2	TRBV7-6	TRBJ2-7	many	CASSRESGSSYEQYF	TGTGCCAGCAGCCGAGAAAGCGGGAGCTCCTACGAGCAGTACTTC
.	TRBV15	TRBJ1-1	few	CATGARLGSTEAFF	TGTGCCACCGGGGCCCGTCTAGGTTCGACTGAAGCTTTCTTT
.	TRBV7-2	TRBJ2-7	few	CASSFRQSYEQYF	TGTGCCAGCAGCTTTCGGCAATCCTACGAGCAGTACTTC
TRBD2	TRBV20-1	TRBJ2-4	.	CSARGGNIQYF	TGCAGTGCGCGGGGGGGGAACATTCAGTACTTC
.	TRBV9	TRBJ2-7	few	CASSVGATSYEQYF	TGTGCCAGCAGCGTTGGCGCGACCTCCTACGAGCAGTACTTC